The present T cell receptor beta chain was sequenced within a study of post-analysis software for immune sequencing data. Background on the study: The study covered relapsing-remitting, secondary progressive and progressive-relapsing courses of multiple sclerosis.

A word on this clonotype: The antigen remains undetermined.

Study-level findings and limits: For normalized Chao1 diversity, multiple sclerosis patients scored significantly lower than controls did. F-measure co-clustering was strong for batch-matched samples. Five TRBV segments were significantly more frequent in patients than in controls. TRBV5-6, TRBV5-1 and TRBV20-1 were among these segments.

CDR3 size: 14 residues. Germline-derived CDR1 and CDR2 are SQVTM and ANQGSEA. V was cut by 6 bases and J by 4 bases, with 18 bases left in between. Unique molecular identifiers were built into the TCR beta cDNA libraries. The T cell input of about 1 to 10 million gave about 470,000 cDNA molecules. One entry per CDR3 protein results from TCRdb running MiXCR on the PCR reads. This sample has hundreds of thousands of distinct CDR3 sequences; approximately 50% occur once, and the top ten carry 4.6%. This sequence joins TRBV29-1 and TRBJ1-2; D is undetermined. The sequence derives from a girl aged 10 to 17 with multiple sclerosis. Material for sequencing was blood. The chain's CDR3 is CSVPSSETLYGYTF. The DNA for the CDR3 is TGCAGCGTCCCCTCCTCCGAGACGCTCTATGGCTACACCTTC. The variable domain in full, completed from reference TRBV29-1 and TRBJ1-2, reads SAVISQKPSRDICQRGTSLTIQCQVDSQVTMMFWYRQQPGQSLTLIATANQGSEATYESGFVIDKFPISRPNLTFSTLTVSNMSPEDSSIYLCSVPSSETLYGYTFGSGTRLTVV.